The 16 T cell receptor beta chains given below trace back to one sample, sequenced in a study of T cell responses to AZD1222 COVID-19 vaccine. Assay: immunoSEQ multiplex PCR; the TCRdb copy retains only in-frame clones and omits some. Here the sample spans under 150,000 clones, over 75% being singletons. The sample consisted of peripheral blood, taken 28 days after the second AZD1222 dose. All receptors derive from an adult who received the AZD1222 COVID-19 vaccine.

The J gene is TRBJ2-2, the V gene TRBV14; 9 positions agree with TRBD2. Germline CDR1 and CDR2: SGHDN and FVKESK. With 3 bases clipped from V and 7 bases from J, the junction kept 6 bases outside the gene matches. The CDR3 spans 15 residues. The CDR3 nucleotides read TGTGCCAGCAGCCACCTAGCGGGACGTAGCGGGGAGCTGTTTTTT. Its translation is CASSHLAGRSGELFF.

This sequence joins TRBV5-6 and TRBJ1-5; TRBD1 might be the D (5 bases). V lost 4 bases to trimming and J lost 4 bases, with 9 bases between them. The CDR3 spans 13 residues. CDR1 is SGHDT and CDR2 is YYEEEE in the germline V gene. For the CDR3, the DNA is TGTGCCAGCAGCCTTCACAGGAATCAGCCCCAGCATTTT. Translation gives CASSLHRNQPQHF.

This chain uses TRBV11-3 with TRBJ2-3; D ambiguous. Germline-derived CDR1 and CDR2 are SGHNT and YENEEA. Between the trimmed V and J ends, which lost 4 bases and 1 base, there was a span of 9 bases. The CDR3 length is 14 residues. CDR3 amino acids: CASSSRRGTDTQYF. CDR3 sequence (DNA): TGTGCCAGCAGCTCCCGTAGGGGCACAGATACGCAGTATTTT.

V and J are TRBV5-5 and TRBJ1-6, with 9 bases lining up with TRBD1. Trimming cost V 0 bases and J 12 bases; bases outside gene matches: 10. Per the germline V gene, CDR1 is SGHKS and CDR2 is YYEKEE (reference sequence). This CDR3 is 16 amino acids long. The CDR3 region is CASSLELGQGFLPLHF. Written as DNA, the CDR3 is TGTGCCAGCAGCTTGGAGCTGGGACAGGGTTTCCTACCCCTCCACTTT. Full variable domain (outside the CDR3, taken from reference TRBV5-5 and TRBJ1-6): DAGVTQSPTHLIKTRGQQVTLRCSPISGHKSVSWYQQVLGQGPQFIFQYYEKEERGRGNFPDRFSARQFPNYSSELNVNALLLGDSALYLCASSLELGQGFLPLHFGNGTRLTVT.

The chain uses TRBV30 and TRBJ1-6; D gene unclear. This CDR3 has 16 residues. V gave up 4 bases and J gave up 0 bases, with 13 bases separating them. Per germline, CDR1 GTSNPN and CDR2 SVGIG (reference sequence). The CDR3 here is CAWTSGRSSYNSPLHF. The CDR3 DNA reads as TGTGCCTGGACTTCGGGGAGGAGCTCCTATAATTCACCCCTCCACTTT.

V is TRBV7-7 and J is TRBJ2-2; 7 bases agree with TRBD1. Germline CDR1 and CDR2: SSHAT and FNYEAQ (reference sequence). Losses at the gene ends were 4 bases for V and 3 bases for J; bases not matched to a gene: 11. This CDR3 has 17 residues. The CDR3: CASSSGSGTADTGELFF. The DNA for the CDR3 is TGTGCCAGCAGCTCAGGATCCGGGACAGCGGACACCGGGGAGCTGTTTTTT.

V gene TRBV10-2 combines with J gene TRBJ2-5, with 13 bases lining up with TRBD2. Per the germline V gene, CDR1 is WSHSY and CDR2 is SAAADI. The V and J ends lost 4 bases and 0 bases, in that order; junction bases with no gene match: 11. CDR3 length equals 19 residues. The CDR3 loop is CASSGRGTSGIANQETQYF. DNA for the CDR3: TGCGCCAGCAGTGGAAGAGGGACTAGCGGGATAGCAAACCAAGAGACCCAGTACTTC.

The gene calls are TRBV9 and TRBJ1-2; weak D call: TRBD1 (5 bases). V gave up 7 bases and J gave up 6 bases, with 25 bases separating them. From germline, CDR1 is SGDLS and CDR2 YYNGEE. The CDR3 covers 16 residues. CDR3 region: CASERGTLPNIHGYTF. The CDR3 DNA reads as TGTGCCAGCGAAAGAGGGACCCTTCCGAACATCCATGGCTACACCTTC.

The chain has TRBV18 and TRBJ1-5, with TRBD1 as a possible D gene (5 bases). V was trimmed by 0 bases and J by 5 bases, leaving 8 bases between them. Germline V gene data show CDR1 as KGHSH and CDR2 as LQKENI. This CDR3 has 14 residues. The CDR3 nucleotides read TGTGCCAGCTCACCACCGTCGGGACATCAGCCCCAGCATTTT. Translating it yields CASSPPSGHQPQHF. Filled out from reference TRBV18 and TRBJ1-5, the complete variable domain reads NAGVMQNPRHLVRRRGQEARLRCSPMKGHSHVYWYRQLPEEGLKFMVYLQKENIIDESGMPKERFSAEFPKEGPSILRIQQVVRGDSAAYFCASSPPSGHQPQHFGDGTRLSIL.

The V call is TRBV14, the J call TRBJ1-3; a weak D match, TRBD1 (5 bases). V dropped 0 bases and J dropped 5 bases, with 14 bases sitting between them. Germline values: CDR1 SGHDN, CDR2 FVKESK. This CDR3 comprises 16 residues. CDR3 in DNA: TGTGCCAGCAGCCAAGATGCCCTCCAGGGACGAAACACCATATATTTT. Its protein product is CASSQDALQGRNTIYF.

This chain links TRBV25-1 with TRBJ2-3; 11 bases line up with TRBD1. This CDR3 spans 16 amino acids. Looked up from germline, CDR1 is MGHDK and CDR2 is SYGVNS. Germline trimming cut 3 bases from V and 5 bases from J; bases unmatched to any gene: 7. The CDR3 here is CASSDEPGQGEDTQYF. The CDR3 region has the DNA TGTGCCAGCAGTGATGAACCGGGACAGGGGGAAGATACGCAGTATTTT. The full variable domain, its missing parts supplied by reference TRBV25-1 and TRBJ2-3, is EADIYQTPRYLVIGTGKKITLECSQTMGHDKMYWYQQDPGMELHLIHYSYGVNSTEKGDLSSESTVSRIRTEHFPLTLESARPSHTSQYLCASSDEPGQGEDTQYFGPGTRLTVL.

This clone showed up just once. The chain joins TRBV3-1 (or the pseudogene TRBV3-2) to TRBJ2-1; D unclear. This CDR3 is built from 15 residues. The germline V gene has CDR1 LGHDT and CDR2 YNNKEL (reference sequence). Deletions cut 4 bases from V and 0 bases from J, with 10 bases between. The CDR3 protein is CASSPWQSSYNEQFF. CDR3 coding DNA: TGTGCCAGCAGCCCCTGGCAGAGCTCCTACAATGAGCAGTTCTTC.

The CDR3: CASSYNLGAEQYF. CDR3 nucleotides: TGTGCCAGCAGTTACAACTTGGGGGCCGAGCAGTACTTC. V gene TRBV6-5 combines with J gene TRBJ2-7; D perhaps matches TRBD1 (6 bases). The CDR3 contains 13 residues. From germline, CDR1 is MNHEY and CDR2 SVGAGI. V was shortened by 2 bases and J by 6 bases, with 11 bases between the two germline ends.

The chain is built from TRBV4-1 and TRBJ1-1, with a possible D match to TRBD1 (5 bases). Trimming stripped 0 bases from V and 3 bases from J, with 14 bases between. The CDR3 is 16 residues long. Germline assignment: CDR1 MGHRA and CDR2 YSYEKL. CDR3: CASSQDSKGYYTEAFF. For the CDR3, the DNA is TGCGCCAGCAGCCAAGATAGCAAGGGGTACTACACTGAAGCTTTCTTT.

CDR3 DNA: TGTGCCAGCAGTTACCGGACAGGGAGAAATGAGCAGTTCTTC. Protein: CASSYRTGRNEQFF. The chain employs TRBV6-5 and TRBJ2-1; 8 bases agree with TRBD1. The J segment lost 7 bases and the V segment lost 2 bases, leaving 4 bases of the junction unmatched. There are 14 residues in the CDR3. CDR1 MNHEY and CDR2 SVGAGI come from the germline V gene.

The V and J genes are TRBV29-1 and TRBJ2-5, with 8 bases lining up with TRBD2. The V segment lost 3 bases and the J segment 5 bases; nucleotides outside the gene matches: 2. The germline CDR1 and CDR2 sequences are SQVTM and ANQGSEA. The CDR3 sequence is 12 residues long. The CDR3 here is CSVDGGRETQYF. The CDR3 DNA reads TGCAGCGTTGATGGCGGGAGGGAGACCCAGTACTTC.